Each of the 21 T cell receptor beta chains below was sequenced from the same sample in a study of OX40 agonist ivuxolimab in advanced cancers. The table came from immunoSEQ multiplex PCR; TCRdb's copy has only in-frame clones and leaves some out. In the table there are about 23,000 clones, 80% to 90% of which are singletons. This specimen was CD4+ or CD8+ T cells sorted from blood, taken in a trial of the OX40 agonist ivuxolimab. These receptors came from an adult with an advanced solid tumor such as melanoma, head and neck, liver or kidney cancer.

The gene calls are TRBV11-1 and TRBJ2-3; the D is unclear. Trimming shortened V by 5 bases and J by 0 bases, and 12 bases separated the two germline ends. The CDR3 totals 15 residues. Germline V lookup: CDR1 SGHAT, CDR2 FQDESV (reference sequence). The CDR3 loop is CASSPGRQSTDTQYF. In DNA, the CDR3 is TGTGCCAGCAGCCCCGGACGCCAGAGCACAGATACGCAGTATTTT.

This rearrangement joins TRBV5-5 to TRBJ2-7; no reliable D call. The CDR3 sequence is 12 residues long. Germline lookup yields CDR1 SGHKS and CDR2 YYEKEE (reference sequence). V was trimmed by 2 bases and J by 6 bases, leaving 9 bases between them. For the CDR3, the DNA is TGTGCCAGCAGCTTTAATCATGCCGAGCAGTACTTC. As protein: CASSFNHAEQYF.

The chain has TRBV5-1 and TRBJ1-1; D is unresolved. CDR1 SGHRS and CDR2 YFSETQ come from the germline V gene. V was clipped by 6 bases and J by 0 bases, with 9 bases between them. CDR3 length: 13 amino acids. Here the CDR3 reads CASNPGLNTEAFF. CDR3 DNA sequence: TGCGCCAGCAACCCAGGCTTGAACACTGAAGCTTTCTTT.

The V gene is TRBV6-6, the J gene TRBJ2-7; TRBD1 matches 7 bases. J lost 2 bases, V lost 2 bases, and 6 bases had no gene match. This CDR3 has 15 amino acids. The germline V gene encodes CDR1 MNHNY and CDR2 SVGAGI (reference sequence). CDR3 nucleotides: TGTGCCAGCAGTTACGCCTGGGACAGAACCTACGAGCAGTACTTC. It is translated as CASSYAWDRTYEQYF.

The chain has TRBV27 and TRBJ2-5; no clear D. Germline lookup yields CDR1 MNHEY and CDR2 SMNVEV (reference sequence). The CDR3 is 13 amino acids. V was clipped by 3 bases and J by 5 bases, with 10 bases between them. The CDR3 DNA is TGTGCCAGCAGTTTCTTGGCTTCGGAGACCCAGTACTTC. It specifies CASSFLASETQYF.

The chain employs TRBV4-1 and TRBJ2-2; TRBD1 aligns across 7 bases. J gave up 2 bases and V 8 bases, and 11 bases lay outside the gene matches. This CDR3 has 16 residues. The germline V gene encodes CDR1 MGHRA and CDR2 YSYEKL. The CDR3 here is CASWDSYNINTGELFF. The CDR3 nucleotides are TGCGCCAGCTGGGACAGCTATAATATTAACACCGGGGAGCTGTTTTTT.

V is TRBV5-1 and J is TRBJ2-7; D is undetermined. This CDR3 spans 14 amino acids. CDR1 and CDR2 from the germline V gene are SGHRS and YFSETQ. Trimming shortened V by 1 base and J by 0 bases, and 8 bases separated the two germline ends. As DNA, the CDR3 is TGCGCCAGCAGCTTGACAATTTACTCCTACGAGCAGTACTTC. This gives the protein CASSLTIYSYEQYF.

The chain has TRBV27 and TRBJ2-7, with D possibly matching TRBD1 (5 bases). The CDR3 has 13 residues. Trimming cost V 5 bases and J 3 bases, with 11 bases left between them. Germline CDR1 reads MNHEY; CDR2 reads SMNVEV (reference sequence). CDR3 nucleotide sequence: TGTGCCAGCAGTCCCAGGGCTTACTACGAGCAGTACTTC. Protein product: CASSPRAYYEQYF.

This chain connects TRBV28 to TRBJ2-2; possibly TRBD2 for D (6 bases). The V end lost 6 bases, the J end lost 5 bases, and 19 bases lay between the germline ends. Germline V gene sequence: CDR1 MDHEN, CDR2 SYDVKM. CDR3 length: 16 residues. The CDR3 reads CASSQSLAKVTGELFF. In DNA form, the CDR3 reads TGTGCCAGCAGCCAGTCTCTAGCGAAGGTAACCGGGGAGCTGTTTTTT.

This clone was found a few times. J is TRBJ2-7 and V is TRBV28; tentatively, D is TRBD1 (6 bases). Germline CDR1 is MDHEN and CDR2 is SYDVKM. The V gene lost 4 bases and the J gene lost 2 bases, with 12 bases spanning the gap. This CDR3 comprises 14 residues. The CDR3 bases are TGTGCCAGCAGTTCGGTGACAGGCACCTACGAGCAGTACTTC. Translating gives CASSSVTGTYEQYF. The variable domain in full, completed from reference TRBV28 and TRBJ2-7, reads DVKVTQSSRYLVKRTGEKVFLECVQDMDHENMFWYRQDPGLGLRLIYFSYDVKMKEKGDIPEGYSVSREKKERFSLILESASTNQTSMYLCASSSVTGTYEQYFGPGTRLTVT.

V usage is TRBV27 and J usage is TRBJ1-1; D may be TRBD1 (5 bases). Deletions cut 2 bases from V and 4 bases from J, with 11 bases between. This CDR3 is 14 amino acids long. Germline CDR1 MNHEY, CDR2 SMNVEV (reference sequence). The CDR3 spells CASSLGGRSTEAFF. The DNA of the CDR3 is TGTGCCAGCAGTTTAGGGGGTCGGAGCACTGAAGCTTTCTTT.

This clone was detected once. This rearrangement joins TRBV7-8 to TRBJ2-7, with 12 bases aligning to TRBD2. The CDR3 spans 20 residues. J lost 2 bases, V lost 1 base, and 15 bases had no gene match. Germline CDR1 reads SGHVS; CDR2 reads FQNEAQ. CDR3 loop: CASSLVSRSPGTSGPYEQYF. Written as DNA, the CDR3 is TGTGCCAGCAGCTTAGTATCGCGATCTCCCGGGACTAGCGGGCCCTACGAGCAGTACTTC. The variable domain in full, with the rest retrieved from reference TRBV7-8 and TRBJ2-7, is GAGVSQSPRYKVAKRGQDVALRCDPISGHVSLFWYQQALGQGPEFLTYFQNEAQLDKSGLPSDRFFAERPEGSVSTLKIQRTQQEDSAVYLCASSLVSRSPGTSGPYEQYFGPGTRLTVT.

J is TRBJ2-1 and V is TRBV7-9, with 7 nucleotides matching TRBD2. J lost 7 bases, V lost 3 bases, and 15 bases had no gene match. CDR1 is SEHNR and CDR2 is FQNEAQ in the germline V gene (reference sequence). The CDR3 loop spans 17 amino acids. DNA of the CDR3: TGTGCCAGCAGCTTTACTAGCGACTGGTTTACAATAAATGAGCAGTTCTTC. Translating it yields CASSFTSDWFTINEQFF. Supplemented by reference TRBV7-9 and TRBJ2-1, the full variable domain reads DTGVSQNPRHKITKRGQNVTFRCDPISEHNRLYWYRQTLGQGPEFLTYFQNEAQLEKSRLLSDRFSAERPKGSFSTLEIQRTEQGDSAMYLCASSFTSDWFTINEQFFGPGTRLTVL.

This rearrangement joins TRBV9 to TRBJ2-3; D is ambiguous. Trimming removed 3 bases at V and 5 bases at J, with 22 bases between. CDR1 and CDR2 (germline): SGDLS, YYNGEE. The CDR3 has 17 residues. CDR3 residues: CASSAPVDLKRVDTQYF. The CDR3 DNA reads TGTGCCAGCAGCGCCCCGGTGGACCTCAAACGAGTAGATACGCAGTATTTT.

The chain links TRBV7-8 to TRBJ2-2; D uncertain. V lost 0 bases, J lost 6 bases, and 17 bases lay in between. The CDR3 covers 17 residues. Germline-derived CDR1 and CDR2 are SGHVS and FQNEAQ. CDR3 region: CASSLASGAPTAGELFF. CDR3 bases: TGTGCCAGCAGCTTAGCTTCGGGTGCCCCCACAGCCGGGGAGCTGTTTTTT. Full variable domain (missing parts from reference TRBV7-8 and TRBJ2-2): GAGVSQSPRYKVAKRGQDVALRCDPISGHVSLFWYQQALGQGPEFLTYFQNEAQLDKSGLPSDRFFAERPEGSVSTLKIQRTQQEDSAVYLCASSLASGAPTAGELFFGEGSRLTVL.

CDR3 residues: CASRRAAANSYEQYF. CDR3 DNA: TGTGCCAGCAGGAGGGCGGCGGCCAACTCCTACGAGCAGTACTTC. The chain joins TRBV6-5 to TRBJ2-7; D possibly corresponds to TRBD2 (5 bases). Germline V gene data show CDR1 as MNHEY and CDR2 as SVGAGI. V lost 6 bases and J lost 0, with 15 bases in between. The CDR3 covers 15 residues.

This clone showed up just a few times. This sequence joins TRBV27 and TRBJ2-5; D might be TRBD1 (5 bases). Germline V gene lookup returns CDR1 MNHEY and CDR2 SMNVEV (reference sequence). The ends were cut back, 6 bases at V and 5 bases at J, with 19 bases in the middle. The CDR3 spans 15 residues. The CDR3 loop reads CASSLYQGMDETQYF. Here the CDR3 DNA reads TGTGCCAGCAGCCTGTATCAGGGTATGGACGAGACCCAGTACTTC.

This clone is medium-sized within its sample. The CDR3 bases are TGTGCCAGCAGCCAAGGACAGGGAGCTGGAAACACCATATATTTT. Translation gives CASSQGQGAGNTIYF. This chain connects TRBV4-2 to TRBJ1-3; 7 nucleotides match TRBD1. This CDR3 is 15 amino acids long. The V segment lost 1 base and the J segment 2 bases; nucleotides outside the gene matches: 2. Germline CDR1 and CDR2: LGHNA and YNFKEQ.

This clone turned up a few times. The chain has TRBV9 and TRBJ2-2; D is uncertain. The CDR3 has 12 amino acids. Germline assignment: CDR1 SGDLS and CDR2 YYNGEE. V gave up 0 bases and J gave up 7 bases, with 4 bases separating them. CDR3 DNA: TGTGCCAGCAGCGTAGTGGACGGGGAGCTGTTTTTT. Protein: CASSVVDGELFF.

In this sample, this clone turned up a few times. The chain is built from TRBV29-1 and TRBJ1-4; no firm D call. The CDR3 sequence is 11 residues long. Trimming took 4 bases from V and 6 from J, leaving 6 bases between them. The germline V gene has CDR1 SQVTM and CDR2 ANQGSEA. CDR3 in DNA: TGCAGCGTTGGGAGCGATGAAAAACTGTTTTTT. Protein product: CSVGSDEKLFF.

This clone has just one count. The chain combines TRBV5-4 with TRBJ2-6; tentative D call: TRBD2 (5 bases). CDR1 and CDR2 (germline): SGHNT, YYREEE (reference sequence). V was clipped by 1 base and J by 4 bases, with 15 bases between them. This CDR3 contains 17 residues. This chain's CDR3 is CASSLWALEGGANVLTF. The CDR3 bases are TGTGCCAGCAGCTTGTGGGCCCTAGAGGGAGGGGCCAACGTCCTGACTTTC.